Listed below are T cell receptor beta chains from one sample, sequenced in a study of cytomegalovirus exposure and HLA in healthy donors. The method was immunoSEQ multiplex PCR; TCRdb's version includes in-frame clones alone and lacks a portion of them. The sample comprises more than 95,000 clones, approximately 75% of which are singletons, and 3% to 4% rests with the top ten. The sequencing sample was made of PBMCs. These receptors were taken from a woman aged 45-59 years in good health and CMV-seronegative. Both conserved end residues are part of each CDR3. A D gene is named only where the DNA matches it firmly. Clone size is shown for a subset of rows, as once, few, many or a class of expanded clone.

V gene: TRBV11-1; clone size: -; J gene: TRBJ2-3; D gene: -; CDR3 protein: CASSFTSMFTDTQYF; CDR3 DNA: TGTGCCAGCAGCTTCACTTCTATGTTCACAGATACGCAGTATTTT
V gene: TRBV18; clone size: few; J gene: TRBJ2-1; D gene: -; CDR3 protein: CASSFEASTHEQFF; CDR3 DNA: TGTGCCAGCTCATTCGAAGCTAGTACCCATGAGCAGTTCTTC
V gene: TRBV28; clone size: -; J gene: TRBJ1-3; D gene: -; CDR3 protein: CASSPGQSGNTIYF; CDR3 DNA: TGTGCCAGCAGCCCCGGACAGTCTGGAAACACCATATATTTT
V gene: TRBV19; clone size: once; J gene: TRBJ2-5; D gene: TRBD2; CDR3 protein: CASSTKAGTETQYF; CDR3 DNA: TGTGCCAGTAGTACCAAAGCGGGAACGGAGACCCAGTACTTC
V gene: TRBV5-1; clone size: -; J gene: TRBJ2-3; D gene: -; CDR3 protein: CASSLSGGTDTQYF; CDR3 DNA: TGCGCCAGCAGCTTAAGCGGAGGCACAGATACGCAGTATTTT
V gene: TRBV5-1; clone size: -; J gene: TRBJ2-7; D gene: TRBD2; CDR3 protein: CASSLLFLAESSYEQYF; CDR3 DNA: TGCGCCAGCAGCTTGCTATTCCTAGCGGAGAGCTCCTACGAGCAGTACTTC
V gene: TRBV2; clone size: -; J gene: TRBJ2-3; D gene: -; CDR3 protein: CASRGGWTDTQYF; CDR3 DNA: TGTGCCAGCCGAGGGGGTTGGACAGATACGCAGTATTTT
V gene: TRBV7-9; clone size: -; J gene: TRBJ2-3; D gene: TRBD2; CDR3 protein: CSSSLGETSGRQADTQYF; CDR3 DNA: TGTTCCAGCAGCTTAGGGGAAACTAGCGGGAGACAAGCAGATACGCAGTATTTT
V gene: TRBV12-5; clone size: -; J gene: TRBJ1-2; D gene: -; CDR3 protein: CASGLAGGYGYTF; CDR3 DNA: TGTGCTAGTGGTTTGGCCGGGGGATATGGCTACACCTTC
V gene: TRBV25-1; clone size: few; J gene: TRBJ2-7; D gene: TRBD1; CDR3 protein: CASSAGQGTSYEQYF; CDR3 DNA: TGTGCCAGCAGTGCGGGACAGGGGACATCCTACGAGCAGTACTTC
V gene: TRBV2; clone size: once; J gene: TRBJ2-1; D gene: TRBD2; CDR3 protein: CASSGTSGRKYNEQFF; CDR3 DNA: TGTGCCAGCAGTGGGACTAGCGGGAGAAAATACAATGAGCAGTTCTTC
V gene: TRBV6-5; clone size: few; J gene: TRBJ2-7; D gene: -; CDR3 protein: CASSMGHPVWEQYF; CDR3 DNA: TGTGCCAGCAGTATGGGACACCCCGTATGGGAGCAGTACTTC
V gene: TRBV5-5; clone size: -; J gene: TRBJ1-2; D gene: -; CDR3 protein: CASSLGTRNYGYTF; CDR3 DNA: TGTGCCAGCAGCTTGGGCACAAGAAACTATGGCTACACCTTC
V gene: TRBV7-9; clone size: -; J gene: TRBJ2-7; D gene: -; CDR3 protein: CASSPAGRTYEQYF; CDR3 DNA: TGTGCCAGCAGCCCGGCAGGTAGAACGTACGAGCAGTACTTC
V gene: TRBV11-2; clone size: -; J gene: TRBJ2-3; D gene: -; CDR3 protein: CASSQKDTQYF; CDR3 DNA: TGTGCCAGCAGCCAAAAAGATACGCAGTATTTT
V gene: TRBV5-1; clone size: -; J gene: TRBJ2-3; D gene: -; CDR3 protein: CASSLGGGLADTQYF; CDR3 DNA: TGCGCCAGCAGCTTGGGTGGAGGGTTAGCAGATACGCAGTATTTT